These 8 T cell receptor beta chains share one sample of origin, sequenced in a study of CD8 T cells in Susac syndrome (dated by TCRdb to about 2019). Library preparation was by the immunoSEQ multiplex PCR assay. RNA was extracted using the RNeasy kit, and roughly 0.45 to 1 microgram was reverse transcribed with random hexamers. In TCRdb, the public reads were trimmed at Q25 with fastp and aligned with MiXCR, with productive beta chains retained. Rows merge per CDR3 protein into single entries with the most common DNA and genes. A total of 400,000 or so distinct CDR3 sequences appear in this sample, 75% to 90% of them only once. The ten largest clones represent 0.09% to 0.15% of the sample. Sequenced: CD8+ T cells from PBMCs. All receptors derive from a human donor with multiple sclerosis.

The chain employs TRBV9 and TRBJ2-2; 9 positions match TRBD2. CDR3 length equals 15 residues. Per germline, CDR1 SGDLS and CDR2 YYNGEE. J gave up 5 bases and V 0 bases, and 2 bases lay outside the gene matches. CDR3 coding DNA: TGTGCCAGCAGCGTAGGTAGCGGGAGTACCGGGGAGCTGTTTTTT. Residues: CASSVGSGSTGELFF.

V and J are TRBV3-1 and TRBJ2-1; D gene ambiguous. V gave up 0 bases and J gave up 6 bases, with 12 bases separating them. This CDR3 comprises 15 residues. From germline, CDR1 is LGHDT and CDR2 YNNKEL (reference sequence). The DNA for the CDR3 is TGTGCCAGCAGCCAAGACCCGAGTAGCCTCAATGAGCAGTTCTTC. Residues: CASSQDPSSLNEQFF.

This chain uses TRBV6-2 or TRBV6-3 with TRBJ2-3, with 8 bases fitting TRBD1. With V trimmed by 5 bases and J by 2 bases, 6 bases remained unmatched. Per the germline V gene, CDR1 is MNHEY and CDR2 is SVGEGT. The CDR3 loop spans 15 amino acids. CDR3 DNA: TGTGCCAGCAGTACTCGGACAGGGATCACAGATACGCAGTATTTT. This translates into CASSTRTGITDTQYF.

The CDR3 loop reads CASSQQHDRTRNQETQYF. CDR3 bases: TGCGCCAGCAGCCAGCAACATGACAGGACCAGGAACCAAGAGACCCAGTACTTC. This chain uses TRBV4-1 with TRBJ2-5; the D gene is possibly TRBD1 (6 bases). V was cut by 3 bases and J by 0 bases, with 20 bases left in between. This CDR3 has 18 residues. Germline V lookup: CDR1 MGHRA, CDR2 YSYEKL.

In DNA form, the CDR3 reads TGTGCCAGCGATCCAGACTGGGCCGCAAGCTACGAGCAGTACTTC. Translated, it gives CASDPDWAASYEQYF. This chain connects TRBV6-1 to TRBJ2-7, with D unresolved. Germline V gene data show CDR1 as MNHNS and CDR2 as SASEGT. The germline V and J ends were trimmed by 8 bases and 3 bases, with 20 bases remaining between them. CDR3 length: 15 residues.

The chain recombines TRBV27 with TRBJ2-3; D gene ambiguous. Between the trimmed V and J ends, which lost 5 bases and 2 bases, there was a span of 14 bases. The CDR3 contains 15 residues. Germline V gene sequence: CDR1 MNHEY, CDR2 SMNVEV (reference sequence). Here the CDR3 reads CASSPIEGPTDTQYF. The CDR3 bases are TGTGCCAGCAGTCCCATAGAAGGACCCACAGATACGCAGTATTTT.

The rearrangement uses TRBV5-1 and TRBJ1-1, with D possibly matching TRBD1 (5 bases). V lost 4 bases, J lost 1 base, and 14 bases lay in between. Germline lookup yields CDR1 SGHRS and CDR2 YFSETQ. CDR3 size: 15 residues. The CDR3 coding sequence is TGCGCCAGCAGCCTTTACGGGGACTCGAACACTGAAGCTTTCTTT. Translating gives CASSLYGDSNTEAFF.

This chain uses TRBV27 with TRBJ2-7, with 10 bases identical to TRBD2. Germline V gene data show CDR1 as MNHEY and CDR2 as SMNVEV (reference sequence). Losses at the gene ends were 2 bases for V and 4 bases for J; bases not matched to a gene: 5. The CDR3 totals 15 residues. The CDR3 region is CASSLRASGSYEQYF. CDR3 nucleotides: TGTGCCAGCAGTTTAAGGGCTAGCGGGAGTTACGAGCAGTACTTC.